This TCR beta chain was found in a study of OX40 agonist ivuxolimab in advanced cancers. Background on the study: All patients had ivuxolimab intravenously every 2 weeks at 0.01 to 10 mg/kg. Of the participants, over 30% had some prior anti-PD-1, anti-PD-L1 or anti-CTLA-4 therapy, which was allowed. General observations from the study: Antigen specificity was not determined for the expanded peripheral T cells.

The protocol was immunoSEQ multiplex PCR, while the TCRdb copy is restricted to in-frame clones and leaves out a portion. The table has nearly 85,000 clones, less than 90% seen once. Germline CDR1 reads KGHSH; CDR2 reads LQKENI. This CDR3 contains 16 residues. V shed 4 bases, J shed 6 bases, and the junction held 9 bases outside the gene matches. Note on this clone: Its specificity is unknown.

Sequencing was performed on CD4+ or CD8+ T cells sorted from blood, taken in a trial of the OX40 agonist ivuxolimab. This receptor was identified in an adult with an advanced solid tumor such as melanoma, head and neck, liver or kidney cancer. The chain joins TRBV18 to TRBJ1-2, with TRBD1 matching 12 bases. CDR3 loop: CASSLMGQGASDGYTF. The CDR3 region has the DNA TGTGCCAGCTCACTCATGGGACAGGGGGCGTCGGATGGCTACACCTTC.